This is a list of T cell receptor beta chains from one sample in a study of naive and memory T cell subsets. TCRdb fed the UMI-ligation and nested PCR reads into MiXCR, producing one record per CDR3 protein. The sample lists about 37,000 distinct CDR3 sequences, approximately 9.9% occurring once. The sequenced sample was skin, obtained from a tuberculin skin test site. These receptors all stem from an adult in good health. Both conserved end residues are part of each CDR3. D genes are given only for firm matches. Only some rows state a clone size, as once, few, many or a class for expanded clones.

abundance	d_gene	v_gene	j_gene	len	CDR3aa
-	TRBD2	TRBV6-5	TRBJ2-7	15	CASSYSWTSSYEQYF
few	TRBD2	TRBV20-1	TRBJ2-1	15	CSATLAGLTYNEQFF
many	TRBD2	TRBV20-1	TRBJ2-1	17	CSAAYSARTSGRGEQFF
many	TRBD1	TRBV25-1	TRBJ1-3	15	CASSGPGGAGNTIYF
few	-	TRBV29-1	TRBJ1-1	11	CSARESTEAFF
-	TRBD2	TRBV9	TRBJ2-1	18	CASSVATGLAGVHNEQFF
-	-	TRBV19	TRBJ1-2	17	CASSPRAGTADNYGYTF
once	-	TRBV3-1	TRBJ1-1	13	CASSPRVNTEAFF
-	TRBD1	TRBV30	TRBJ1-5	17	CAWSGDRVRNSNQPQHF
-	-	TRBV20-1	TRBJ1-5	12	CSATAYNQPQHF
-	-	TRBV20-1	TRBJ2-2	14	CSARLRANTGELFF
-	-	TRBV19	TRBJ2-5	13	CASSWAGQETQYF
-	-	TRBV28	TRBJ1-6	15	CASSPIRRSNSPLHF
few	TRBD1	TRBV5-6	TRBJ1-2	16	CASSPETGQVENGYTF
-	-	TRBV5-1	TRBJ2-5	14	CASSLGVGEETQYF
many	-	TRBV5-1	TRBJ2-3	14	CASSFGVDADTQYF
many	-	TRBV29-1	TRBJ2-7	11	CSVAYRYEQYF
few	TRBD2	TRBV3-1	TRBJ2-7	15	CASSQDPAGRSEQYF
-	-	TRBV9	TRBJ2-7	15	CASSAQGICSYEQYF
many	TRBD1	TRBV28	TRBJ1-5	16	CASLKKGQGRNQPQHF
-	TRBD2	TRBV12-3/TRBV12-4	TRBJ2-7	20	CASSLSLGTSDTLSPYEQYF
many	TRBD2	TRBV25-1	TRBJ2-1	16	CASSETSGRGDNEQFF
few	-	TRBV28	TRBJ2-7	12	CASSPAWNEQYF
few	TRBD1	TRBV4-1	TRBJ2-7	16	CASSLGTVWGSYEQYF
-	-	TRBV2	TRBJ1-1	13	CASSENWGTEAFF
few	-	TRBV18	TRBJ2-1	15	CASSPPTGSMDEQFF
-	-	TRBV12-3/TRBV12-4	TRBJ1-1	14	CASSLKDGYTEAFF
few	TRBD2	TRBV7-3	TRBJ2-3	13	CASSSESGRGLYF
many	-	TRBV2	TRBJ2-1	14	CASSSQGLNNEQFF
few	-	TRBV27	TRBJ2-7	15	CASSLVGEYAYEQYF
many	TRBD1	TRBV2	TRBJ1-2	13	CASSGTGGDGYTF
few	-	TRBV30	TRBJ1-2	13	CAWSRHDLGGYTF
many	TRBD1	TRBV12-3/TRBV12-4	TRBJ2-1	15	CASSSDRGRLNEQFF
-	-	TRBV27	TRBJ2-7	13	CASSSQGSYEQYF
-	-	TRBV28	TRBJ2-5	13	CASTPRALETQYF
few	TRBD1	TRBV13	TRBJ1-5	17	CASSFSAGGLRNQPQHF
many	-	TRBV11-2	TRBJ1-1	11	CASSLTGEAFF
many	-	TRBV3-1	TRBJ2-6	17	CASSQDRGGSGANVLTF
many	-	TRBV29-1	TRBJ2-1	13	CSVEALAYGEQFF
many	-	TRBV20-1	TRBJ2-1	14	CSAAGLFRGGEQFF
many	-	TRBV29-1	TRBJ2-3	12	CSVERSRNTQYF
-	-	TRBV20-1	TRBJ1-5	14	CSARDGRGNQPQHF
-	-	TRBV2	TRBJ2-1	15	CASSADGAPYNEQFF
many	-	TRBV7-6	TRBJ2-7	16	CASSLGLGRGSYEQYF
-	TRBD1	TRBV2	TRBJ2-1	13	CASSQGAYNEQFF
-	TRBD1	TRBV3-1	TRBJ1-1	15	CASSQHRTGGGEAFF
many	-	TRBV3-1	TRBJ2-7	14	CASSQDWDSIEQYF
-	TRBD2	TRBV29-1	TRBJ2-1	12	CSVEGTSGAPVF
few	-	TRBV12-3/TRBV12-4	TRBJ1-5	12	CASSERDQPQHF
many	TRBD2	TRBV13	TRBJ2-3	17	CASSLGASGTRTDTQYF
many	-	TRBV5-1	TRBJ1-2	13	CASSLGFVDGYTF
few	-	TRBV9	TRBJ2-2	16	CASSLVVRAGTGELFF